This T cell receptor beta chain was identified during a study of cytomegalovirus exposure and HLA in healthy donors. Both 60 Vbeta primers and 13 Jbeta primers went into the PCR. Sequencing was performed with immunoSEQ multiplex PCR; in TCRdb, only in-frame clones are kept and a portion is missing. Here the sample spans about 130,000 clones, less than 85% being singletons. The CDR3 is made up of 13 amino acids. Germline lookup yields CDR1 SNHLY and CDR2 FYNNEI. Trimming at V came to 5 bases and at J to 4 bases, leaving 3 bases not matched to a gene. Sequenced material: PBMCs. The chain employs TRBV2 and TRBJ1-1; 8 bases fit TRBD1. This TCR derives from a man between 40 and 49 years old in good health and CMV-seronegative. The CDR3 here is CASSSGQGTEAFF. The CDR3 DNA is TGTGCCAGCAGTTCAGGACAGGGCACTGAAGCTTTCTTT.